Listed here are 17 T cell receptor beta chains from one sample, sequenced in a study of blood T cell repertoires in COVID-19. Profiling relied on immunoSEQ multiplex PCR, and the TCRdb table lists in-frame clones only, not all of them. The sample has hundreds of thousands of clones, almost 90% seen once. Sequences were obtained from PBMCs or T cells enriched from blood (not recorded which). The receptors were sampled from a woman aged 45 to 65 with acute COVID-19.

The chain carries TRBV3-1 (or the pseudogene TRBV3-2) and TRBJ2-3; possible D gene TRBD2, 7 bases. This CDR3 comprises 15 residues. The germline CDR1 and CDR2 sequences are LGHDT and YNNKEL (reference sequence). V dropped 5 bases and J dropped 4 bases, with 16 bases sitting between them. The CDR3 region has the DNA TGTGCCAGCAGCTGGGGAGGGGAGGGGGCAGATACGCAGTATTTT. Its protein product is CASSWGGEGADTQYF.

The rearrangement joins TRBV7-9 to TRBJ2-5, with TRBD2 as a possible D gene (7 bases). Per the germline V gene, CDR1 is SEHNR and CDR2 is FQNEAQ (reference sequence). V was shortened by 5 bases and J by 1 base, with 14 bases between the two germline ends. This CDR3 has 15 amino acids. Written as DNA, the CDR3 is TGTGCCAGCAGCCCAGGGGCGGGAGTCCAAGAGACCCAGTACTTC. Amino acid sequence: CASSPGAGVQETQYF.

V is TRBV7-8 and J is TRBJ1-6; D is perhaps TRBD1 (5 bases). Trimming stripped 5 bases from V and 4 bases from J, with 9 bases between. The length of the CDR3 is 14 residues. The germline V gene has CDR1 SGHVS and CDR2 FQNEAQ. The CDR3 nucleotides are TGTGCCAGCAGCCTACAGGAGTATAATTCACCCCTCCACTTT. This gives the protein CASSLQEYNSPLHF.

The V and J genes are TRBV25-1 and TRBJ2-1, with TRBD2 identical over 14 bases. The CDR3 extends over 15 amino acids. The trim removed 4 bases at V and 9 bases at J, leaving 5 bases unmatched. The V gene's germline CDR1 is MGHDK and CDR2 SYGVNS. The CDR3 loop reads CASSGGTSGSAEQFF. DNA of the CDR3: TGTGCCAGCAGTGGCGGGACTAGCGGGAGCGCTGAGCAGTTCTTC.

This clone was seen only once. Other DNA sequences in this specimen translate into the identical CDR3. This chain uses TRBV28 with TRBJ1-4; TRBD1 might be the D (5 bases). This CDR3 is 14 amino acids long. Germline loops: CDR1 MDHEN, CDR2 SYDVKM. Trimming stripped 5 bases from V and 7 bases from J, with 14 bases between. CDR3 bases: TGTGCCAGCAGTCTCCAGGGAAATGGTGAAAAACTGTTTTTT. Residues: CASSLQGNGEKLFF.

This chain uses TRBV6-5 with TRBJ2-7; perhaps TRBD1 as D (5 bases). Germline V gene data show CDR1 as MNHEY and CDR2 as SVGAGI. The V end was cut by 8 bases, the J end by 1 base, with 18 bases between. The CDR3 covers 15 residues. CDR3 loop: CASRGEMTASYEQYF. CDR3 DNA: TGTGCCAGCCGCGGCGAGATGACAGCGTCCTACGAGCAGTACTTC.

The chain is built from TRBV6-5 and TRBJ1-1; 9 nucleotides match TRBD1. V shed 6 bases and J 5 bases; nucleotides not matched to a gene: 4. CDR3 length: 13 amino acids. CDR1 is MNHEY and CDR2 is SVGAGI in the germline V gene. The CDR3 DNA reads TGTGCCAGCAGGACAGGGGGAGAGACTGAAGCTTTCTTT. It encodes CASRTGGETEAFF.

This chain uses TRBV11-3 with TRBJ1-5; D is uncertain. The CDR3 loop spans 15 amino acids. The germline V and J ends were trimmed by 0 bases and 9 bases, with 15 bases remaining between them. In germline, CDR1 is SGHNT, CDR2 YENEEA. CDR3 nucleotides: TGTGCCAGCAGCTTAGATCGGTTCCCACTCTCGCCCCAGCATTTT. Translated, it gives CASSLDRFPLSPQHF.

Here the CDR3 reads CASSQSNTEAFF. DNA of the CDR3: TGTGCCAGCAGCCAATCAAACACTGAAGCTTTCTTT. The chain recombines TRBV3-1 (or the pseudogene TRBV3-2) with TRBJ1-1; D is undetermined. CDR3 length equals 12 residues. CDR1 is LGHDT, CDR2 YNNKEL, per germline (reference sequence). The germline V and J ends were trimmed by 2 bases and 2 bases, with 3 bases remaining between them.

V and J are TRBV12-3 or TRBV12-4 and TRBJ2-5; no firm D call. This CDR3 region has 12 residues. The V and J ends lost 4 bases and 5 bases respectively, with 8 bases between them. As DNA, the CDR3 is TGTGCCAGCAGTTCCAATGTGGAGACCCAGTACTTC. Amino acids: CASSSNVETQYF.

This chain uses TRBV4-1 with TRBJ2-1; 14 bases align to TRBD2. CDR1 is MGHRA and CDR2 is YSYEKL in the germline V gene. The CDR3 consists of 21 residues. V was pared by 1 base and J by 4 bases, with 15 bases of the junction left unmatched. The CDR3 DNA sequence: TGCGCCAGCAGCCAAGCCCCGGGACTAGCGGGAGTGGGGGGAATTTACAATGAGCAGTTCTTC. Its protein product is CASSQAPGLAGVGGIYNEQFF.

This chain links TRBV27 with TRBJ1-4; unclear D gene. Trimming shortened V by 5 bases and J by 5 bases, and 12 bases separated the two germline ends. CDR1 is MNHEY and CDR2 is SMNVEV in the germline V gene (reference sequence). This CDR3 has 14 amino acids. The CDR3 protein is CASSVTSGNEKLFF. As DNA, the CDR3 is TGTGCCAGCAGTGTCACAAGCGGGAATGAAAAACTGTTTTTT.

This clone came up a few times. The chain combines TRBV27 with TRBJ1-4, with a tentative D call TRBD1 (6 bases). Trimming pared 5 bases from V and 5 bases from J, leaving 15 bases between. CDR1 MNHEY and CDR2 SMNVEV come from the germline V gene (reference sequence). The CDR3 loop spans 15 amino acids. The CDR3 nucleotides are TGTGCCAGCAGTCCAACCCGCGGACAGAATGAAAAACTGTTTTTT. Translated: CASSPTRGQNEKLFF.

This clone was counted only a few times. This chain joins TRBV7-9 and TRBJ2-2; possibly TRBD1 for D (6 bases). Between the trimmed V and J ends, which lost 5 bases and 1 base, there was a span of 11 bases. The CDR3 consists of 15 residues. The V gene's germline CDR1 is SEHNR and CDR2 FQNEAQ (reference sequence). The CDR3 DNA follows: TGTGCCAGCAGCCCGGGACAACTGAACACCGGGGAGCTGTTTTTT. Translation gives CASSPGQLNTGELFF.

The rearrangement links TRBV4-1 to TRBJ1-5, with 8 bases lining up with TRBD1. V dropped 3 bases and J dropped 8; count of bases not matched to a gene: 6. Germline loops: CDR1 MGHRA, CDR2 YSYEKL. This CDR3 has 14 amino acids. DNA for the CDR3: TGCGCCAGCAGCCATCGACAGGGGCACGAGCCCCAGCATTTT. Translated, it gives CASSHRQGHEPQHF.

V is TRBV28 and J is TRBJ1-1; TRBD1 agrees at 8 bases. V was pared by 5 bases and J by 3 bases, with 5 bases of the junction left unmatched. The CDR3 spans 14 residues. The germline V gene encodes CDR1 MDHEN and CDR2 SYDVKM. The CDR3 sequence: CASSIGQGHTEAFF. In nucleotides, the CDR3 is TGTGCCAGCAGTATCGGACAGGGCCACACTGAAGCTTTCTTT.

CDR3 region: CATSDQGQGSYNEQFF. For the CDR3, the DNA is TGTGCCACCAGTGACCAGGGACAGGGGTCCTACAATGAGCAGTTCTTC. The V call is TRBV24-1, the J call TRBJ2-1; the match to TRBD1 covers 10 bases. Trimming at V came to 4 bases and at J to 1 base, leaving 3 bases not matched to a gene. Germline V lookup: CDR1 KGHDR, CDR2 SFDVKD. CDR3 size: 16 residues.